The clone carrying this TCR beta chain turned up a few times. The source of the sample is a study of T-cell memory formation after mild COVID-19. Germline V lookup: CDR1 LGHNA, CDR2 YNFKEQ. The CDR3 length is 14 residues. The V gene lost 0 bases and the J gene lost 7 bases, with 12 bases spanning the gap. Using its own MiXCR run on the 5' RACE reads, TCRdb lists one record per CDR3 protein. Altogether 180,000 or so distinct CDR3 sequences are present, 9.5% to 13% being singletons, with the ten largest covering 3% to 4%. The receptor was isolated from a man between 18 and 29 years old who had mild COVID-19 (a few samples of this study predate the infection). Cell type and time point are not known. Sequences were obtained from PBMCs or a T cell subset sorted from them (not recorded which). The chain has TRBV4-2 and TRBJ1-2, with D unresolved. The CDR3 DNA reads TGTGCCAGCAGCCAAGACAGCGAGGGAGCTGGCTACACCTTC. This encodes CASSQDSEGAGYTF.